This is a list of T cell receptor beta chains from one sample in a study of shared clonotypes between healthy human individuals. Assay used: immunoSEQ multiplex PCR; TCRdb lists only in-frame clones, some missing. The sample yields roughly 1,800,000 clones, over 85% seen once. The material sequenced was naive CD8+ T cells sorted from blood. The source of these receptors is a man between 18 and 35 years old in good health. The CDR3 runs from the conserved cysteine through the conserved F or W. Each record gives: D gene, J gene, clone size, V gene, CDR3 protein, CDR3 DNA. A D gene is named only where the DNA matches it firmly. Part of the rows lack a size; the others show once, few, many or a class for expanded clones.

>.|TRBJ2-7|once|TRBV7-9
CASSSDTYEQYF
TGTGCCAGCAGTTCCGACACCTACGAGCAGTACTTC
>.|TRBJ2-1|.|TRBV4-3
CASSQGGNEQFF
TGCGCCAGCAGCCAAGGTGGCAATGAGCAGTTCTTC
>.|TRBJ2-7|.|TRBV29-1
CSGLTVGTYEQYF
TGCAGCGGCCTCACAGTCGGTACCTACGAGCAGTACTTC
>TRBD1|TRBJ2-3|.|TRBV7-9
CASSLTGAVDTQYF
TGTGCCAGCAGCTTAACAGGGGCGGTAGATACGCAGTATTTT
>.|TRBJ2-3|.|TRBV10-2
CASSPRVLADTQYF
TGCGCCAGCAGTCCCAGGGTTCTGGCAGATACGCAGTATTTT
>.|TRBJ2-7|.|TRBV28
CASSLQGASYEQYF
TGTGCCAGCAGTTTGCAAGGGGCCAGCTACGAGCAGTACTTC
>.|TRBJ2-1|once|TRBV5-1
CASTRSGPYNEQFF
TGCGCCAGCACCCGGTCGGGTCCCTACAATGAGCAGTTCTTC
>TRBD1|TRBJ1-3|.|TRBV9
CASSVAQGANTIYF
TGTGCCAGCAGCGTAGCCCAGGGGGCAAACACCATATATTTT
>.|TRBJ2-7|.|TRBV7-3
CASSYSGPGGEQYF
TGTGCCAGCAGCTATAGCGGTCCCGGAGGGGAGCAGTACTTC
>TRBD1|TRBJ2-7|.|TRBV27
CASSLGTAYEQYF
TGTGCCAGCAGCCTAGGGACAGCCTACGAGCAGTACTTC
>.|TRBJ2-3|.|TRBV27
CASSSRAQVLSTDTQYF
TGTGCCAGCAGTTCCCGGGCCCAAGTCCTAAGCACAGATACGCAGTATTTT
>TRBD1|TRBJ1-1|.|TRBV5-6
CASRSQGGNTEAFF
TGTGCCAGCAGGTCTCAGGGGGGGAACACTGAAGCTTTCTTT
>.|TRBJ2-7|.|TRBV29-1
CSVEIGDSYEQYF
TGCAGCGTTGAGATTGGCGACTCCTACGAGCAGTACTTC
>TRBD2|TRBJ2-1|few|TRBV27
CASSLAGSYNEQFF
TGTGCCAGCAGTCTAGCGGGGTCCTACAATGAGCAGTTCTTC
>TRBD2|TRBJ2-1|.|TRBV4-1
CASSQESGGANEQFF
TGCGCCAGCAGCCAAGAATCCGGGGGGGCGAATGAGCAGTTCTTC
>TRBD1|TRBJ2-7|.|TRBV28
CASTRPETGSYEQYF
TGTGCCAGCACACGACCTGAGACAGGGTCGTACGAGCAGTACTTC
>.|TRBJ2-7|.|TRBV6-6
CASRKKGGYEQYF
TGTGCCAGCAGAAAAAAGGGGGGCTACGAGCAGTACTTC
>TRBD2|TRBJ2-7|.|TRBV13
CASSFSLAGTYEQYF
TGTGCCAGCAGCTTCTCTCTAGCGGGAACCTACGAGCAGTACTTC
>.|TRBJ1-4|.|TRBV30
CAWSTTGSEKLFF
TGTGCCTGGAGTACCACCGGGAGTGAAAAACTGTTTTTT
>.|TRBJ2-1|.|TRBV11-3
CASSADSYNEQFF
TGTGCCAGCAGCGCGGACAGCTACAATGAGCAGTTCTTC
>.|TRBJ1-2|.|TRBV5-6
CASSAVLYGYTF
TGTGCCAGCAGCGCGGTCCTCTATGGCTACACCTTC
>.|TRBJ1-1|.|TRBV6-5
CASSYQYLGEEAFF
TGTGCCAGCAGTTATCAGTATTTGGGAGAGGAAGCTTTCTTT
>TRBD1|TRBJ2-7|.|TRBV4-2
CASSQDGQGARDEQYF
TGTGCCAGCAGCCAAGACGGGCAGGGGGCGAGAGACGAGCAGTACTTC
>.|TRBJ2-7|.|TRBV13
CASSPVPSEQYF
TGTGCCAGCAGCCCCGTCCCCTCCGAGCAGTACTTC
>.|TRBJ2-7|.|TRBV14
CASSSQRAYEQYF
TGTGCCAGCAGCTCACAGCGAGCCTACGAGCAGTACTTC
>.|TRBJ2-7|.|TRBV28
CASSLGERLYEQYF
TGTGCCAGCAGTTTGGGGGAACGGCTATACGAGCAGTACTTC
>.|TRBJ2-7|few|TRBV6-1
CASSDGNYEQYF
TGTGCCAGCAGCGACGGGAACTACGAGCAGTACTTC
>.|TRBJ2-3|few|TRBV19
CASGDTQYF
TGTGCCAGTGGCGATACGCAGTATTTT
>.|TRBJ2-7|.|TRBV5-4
CASSLEAHADEQYF
TGTGCCAGCAGCTTGGAAGCACACGCGGACGAGCAGTACTTC
>.|TRBJ2-5|.|TRBV6-5
CASNPGGAQETQYF
TGTGCCAGCAACCCAGGGGGGGCCCAAGAGACCCAGTACTTC
>.|TRBJ2-3|.|TRBV2
CASSEVGAGHTDTQYF
TGTGCCAGCAGTGAAGTCGGAGCGGGCCACACAGATACGCAGTATTTT
>.|TRBJ2-3|.|TRBV4-1
CASSQVAGAGDTQYF
TGCGCCAGCAGCCAGGTTGCGGGGGCCGGAGATACGCAGTATTTT
>TRBD2|TRBJ2-5|.|TRBV11-2
CASSLAVGRAGETQYF
TGTGCCAGCAGCTTAGCAGTCGGGAGGGCCGGGGAGACCCAGTACTTC
>TRBD2|TRBJ2-7|.|TRBV5-8
CASSLYGWEGEQYF
TGTGCCAGCAGCTTGTACGGGTGGGAGGGCGAGCAGTACTTC
>TRBD1|TRBJ2-7|.|TRBV27
CASSSLGQGYYEQYF
TGTGCCAGCAGTTCCCTGGGACAGGGTTACTACGAGCAGTACTTC
>.|TRBJ2-7|.|TRBV6-1
CASSEGLGGVVSYEQYF
TGTGCCAGCAGTGAGGGGTTGGGGGGCGTCGTCAGCTACGAGCAGTACTTC
>.|TRBJ2-7|.|TRBV28
CASSPSGLSYEQYF
TGTGCCAGCAGTCCTTCTGGCCTCTCCTACGAGCAGTACTTC
>.|TRBJ1-1|few|TRBV7-9
CASPPGPADTEAFF
TGTGCCAGCCCCCCTGGCCCCGCGGACACTGAAGCTTTCTTT
>.|TRBJ1-5|.|TRBV5-1
CASSWPIAQPQHF
TGCGCCAGCAGCTGGCCTATAGCCCAGCCCCAGCATTTT
>.|TRBJ1-2|.|TRBV19
CASRGLQVRPKGHEIGYTF
TGTGCCAGCAGGGGTTTACAGGTGCGCCCGAAGGGCCACGAAATCGGCTACACCTTC
>TRBD2|TRBJ2-7|.|TRBV6-5
CASNPLAGAYEQYF
TGTGCCAGCAACCCCCTAGCGGGGGCCTACGAGCAGTACTTC
>TRBD2|TRBJ2-1|.|TRBV7-9
CASSSAGTTPYNEQFF
TGTGCCAGCAGCTCAGCCGGGACTACCCCCTACAATGAGCAGTTCTTC
>.|TRBJ2-7|.|TRBV9
CASSLGPSFSYEQYF
TGTGCCAGCAGCTTGGGACCGTCCTTCTCCTACGAGCAGTACTTC
>.|TRBJ2-7|.|TRBV16
CASSPRRQWEEQYF
TGTGCCAGCAGCCCCCGGAGACAGTGGGAAGAGCAGTACTTC
>TRBD1|TRBJ2-2|.|TRBV9
CASSSFDLTGGTGELFF
TGTGCCAGCAGCTCATTCGACTTGACAGGGGGAACCGGGGAGCTGTTTTTT
>.|TRBJ1-5|.|TRBV6-5
CASSYGGEQHF
TGTGCCAGCAGTTACGGGGGGGAGCAACATTTT
>TRBD2|TRBJ2-5|.|TRBV27
CASSPWGGETQYF
TGTGCCAGCTCCCCCTGGGGGGGGGAGACCCAGTACTTC
>.|TRBJ2-5|.|TRBV7-9
CASSLVGTQETQYF
TGTGCCAGCAGCTTAGTAGGGACACAAGAGACCCAGTACTTC
>.|TRBJ1-2|.|TRBV19
CASSPGVGDYGYTF
TGTGCCAGTAGTCCAGGGGTTGGAGACTATGGCTACACCTTC